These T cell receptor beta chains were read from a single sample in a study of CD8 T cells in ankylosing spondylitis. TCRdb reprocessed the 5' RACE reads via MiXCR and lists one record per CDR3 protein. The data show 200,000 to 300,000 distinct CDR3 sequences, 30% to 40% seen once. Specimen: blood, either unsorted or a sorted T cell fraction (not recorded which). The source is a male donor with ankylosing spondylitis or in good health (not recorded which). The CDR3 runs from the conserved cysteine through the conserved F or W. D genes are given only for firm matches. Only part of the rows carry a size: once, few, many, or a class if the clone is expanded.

TGTGCCAGCAGTCCCGGACAGATTTCCTACGAGCAGTACTTC CASSPGQISYEQYF TRBJ2-7 - TRBV12-3/TRBV12-4 -
TGCAGCGTTGAGGGAGGGACAGGCAGTATTATCTCCTACAATGAGCAGTTCTTC CSVEGGTGSIISYNEQFF TRBJ2-1 - TRBV29-1 few
TGCGCCAGCAGCTCCGAACTAGCGGGGGGCAATGAGCAGTTCTTC CASSSELAGGNEQFF TRBJ2-1 TRBD2 TRBV5-1 -
TGTGCCAGCAGTTTTAGGGCCGGGGAGTCTGAAGCTTTCTTT CASSFRAGESEAFF TRBJ1-1 - TRBV12-3/TRBV12-4 -
TGCAGTGCCCGCGTGGGGGCTAATGAAAAACTGTTTTTT CSARVGANEKLFF TRBJ1-4 - TRBV20-1 -
TGCAGTGCTCTAGGCTCTGGGGCCAACGTCCTGACTTTC CSALGSGANVLTF TRBJ2-6 - TRBV20-1 -
TGTGCCAGCAGTGACACAGGGAGTCAAGAGACCCAGTACTTC CASSDTGSQETQYF TRBJ2-5 - TRBV6-1 -
TGTGCTAGTGGTTTGGTTAGCCGGGACAGGGTCTACAATGAGCAGTTCTTC CASGLVSRDRVYNEQFF TRBJ2-1 TRBD1 TRBV12-5 -
TGTGCCAGCAGCACGGGACAGCTGGTGGGCAATGAGCAGTTCTTC CASSTGQLVGNEQFF TRBJ2-1 TRBD1 TRBV7-9 few
TGCGCCAGCAGCTTGGATCCCACAGGGGGCATGAACACTGAAGCTTTCTTT CASSLDPTGGMNTEAFF TRBJ1-1 TRBD1 TRBV5-1 few
TGCGCCAGCAGCTTGGAACAGGGGTACGAGCAGTACTTC CASSLEQGYEQYF TRBJ2-7 TRBD1 TRBV5-1 -
TGTGCCAGCAGCGACAAGAACACTGAAGCTTTCTTT CASSDKNTEAFF TRBJ1-1 - TRBV7-9 -
TGTGCCAGCAGCCTTACCCTGACAGGGCCCTCCTACGAGCAGTACTTC CASSLTLTGPSYEQYF TRBJ2-7 TRBD1 TRBV13 few
TGTGCCATCAGTGTTGACGGGTCATACTACGAGCAGTACTTC CAISVDGSYYEQYF TRBJ2-7 - TRBV10-3 -